This passage covers 18 T cell receptor beta chains from one sample sequenced in a study of glioma-infiltrating T cells. Amplification of TCR alpha and beta CDR3 regions from RNA used iRepertoire nested multiplex PCR. TCRdb redid the calling of the multiplex PCR reads with MiXCR, one entry per CDR3 protein. The table includes about 130,000 distinct CDR3 sequences, around 25% detected once. Sequenced input: glioma tissue, nonneoplastic brain tissue, or PBMCs (not recorded which). All receptors derive from a human donor with low-grade glioma or glioblastoma, undergoing nonglioma brain surgery, or in good health (not recorded which).

There are a few counts of this clonotype. The J gene is TRBJ1-5, the V gene TRBV4-1; no firm D call. In germline, CDR1 is MGHRA, CDR2 YSYEKL. This CDR3 spans 14 amino acids. Trimming pared 0 bases from V and 7 bases from J, leaving 10 bases between. The CDR3 reads CASSQDRWLQPQHF. CDR3 nucleotide sequence: TGCGCCAGCAGCCAAGATCGGTGGTTGCAGCCCCAGCATTTT.

The rearrangement uses TRBV7-3 and TRBJ1-2; weak D call: TRBD1 (5 bases). CDR1 and CDR2 from the germline V gene are SGHTA and FQGTGA. Trimming took off 1 base at V and 4 bases at J, with 10 bases between the two ends. CDR3 length: 14 residues. CDR3 in DNA: TGTGCCAGCAGCTTAAACCCAGGGACCTATGGCTACACCTTC. Its translation is CASSLNPGTYGYTF. Filled out from reference TRBV7-3 and TRBJ1-2, the complete variable domain reads GAGVSQTPSNKVTEKGKYVELRCDPISGHTALYWYRQSLGQGPEFLIYFQGTGAADDSGLPNDRFFAVRPEGSVSTLKIQRTERGDSAVYLCASSLNPGTYGYTFGSGTRLTVV.

This clonotype has only a few counts. The gene calls are TRBV24-1 and TRBJ2-3; TRBD1 matches 8 bases. Germline CDR1 and CDR2: KGHDR and SFDVKD. CDR3 length: 14 amino acids. Trimming cost V 10 bases and J 0 bases; bases outside gene matches: 5. CDR3 coding DNA: TGTGCCACGGGGACAGGTGTTAGCACAGATACGCAGTATTTT. This gives the protein CATGTGVSTDTQYF.

This clonotype was found many times. The rearrangement uses TRBV20-1 and TRBJ2-1, with a possible D match to TRBD1 (6 bases). The V gene lost 7 bases and the J gene lost 3 bases, with 13 bases spanning the gap. The CDR3 is made up of 13 amino acids. The germline CDR1 and CDR2 sequences are DFQATT and SNEGSKA (reference sequence). Written as DNA, the CDR3 is TGCAGTGTCCCACCGACAGGCTACAATGAGCAGTTCTTC. It specifies CSVPPTGYNEQFF.

Concerning this clonotype itself: The CDR3 carries no conserved terminal phenylalanine or tryptophan, so it likely arises from a read error. The chain carries TRBV2 and TRBJ1-6; the match to TRBD1 covers 7 bases. With V trimmed by 5 bases and J by 9 bases, 7 bases remained unmatched. Germline lookup yields CDR1 SNHLY and CDR2 FYNNEI. The CDR3 is 14 residues long. The CDR3 sequence is CASSWDSMASPLHL. The CDR3 nucleotides are TGTGCCAGCAGTTGGGACAGTATGGCTTCACCCCTCCACCTT.

This clonotype was counted only a few times. The rearrangement uses TRBV11-2 and TRBJ2-5; D is perhaps TRBD2 (5 bases). Germline assignment: CDR1 SGHAT and CDR2 FQNNGV. The CDR3 has 14 residues. The V and J ends lost 2 bases and 5 bases respectively, with 12 bases between them. CDR3 sequence (DNA): TGTGCCAGCAGCTTAAGGGCTAGCTTCGAGACCCAGTACTTC. The encoded protein is CASSLRASFETQYF.

This clonotype was picked up many times. The chain combines TRBV20-1 with TRBJ1-5; D not resolved. Germline V gene lookup returns CDR1 DFQATT and CDR2 SNEGSKA (reference sequence). V lost 2 bases to trimming and J lost 7 bases, with 9 bases between them. This CDR3 is 12 amino acids long. The CDR3 is CSARHGEQPQHF. The CDR3 DNA reads as TGCAGTGCTAGACATGGGGAGCAGCCCCAGCATTTT.

A few counts support this clonotype. This chain uses TRBV6-4 with TRBJ2-3, with TRBD2 identical over 13 bases. Trimming removed 6 bases from V and 4 bases from J; junction bases left unmatched: 4. The CDR3 consists of 15 residues. Germline V gene lookup returns CDR1 MRHNA and CDR2 SNTAGT. CDR3 residues: CASRQTSGGSDTQYF. DNA of the CDR3: TGTGCCAGCAGACAGACTAGCGGGGGGTCAGATACGCAGTATTTT.

The chain links TRBV18 to TRBJ2-7; 12 bases line up with TRBD2. The CDR3 contains 15 residues. Losses at the gene ends were 2 bases for V and 7 bases for J; bases not matched to a gene: 6. CDR1 is KGHSH, CDR2 LQKENI, per germline. DNA for the CDR3: TGTGCCAGCTCACCAGACGGACTAGCGGGGATAGAGCAGTACGTC. It codes for CASSPDGLAGIEQYV.

With respect to this clonotype: Just one base apart from a much larger clone, this may be a read error. Given the absence of the conserved phenylalanine or tryptophan at the CDR3 end, a read error is likely. The chain carries TRBV7-9 and TRBJ1-2, with 8 positions matching TRBD1. V shed 2 bases, J shed 4 bases, and the junction held 6 bases outside the gene matches. Looked up from germline, CDR1 is SEHNR and CDR2 is FQNEAQ (reference sequence). The CDR3 loop spans 15 amino acids. The CDR3, as DNA: TGTGCCAGCAGCTTATTCCAGGGGGCTAGCTATGGCTACACCCTC. This sequence encodes CASSLFQGASYGYTL.

The chain recombines TRBV12-3 or TRBV12-4 with TRBJ2-5; D tentatively fits TRBD1 or TRBD2 (6 bases each). Trimming left V 3 bases short and J 5 bases short, with 10 bases between. This CDR3 is built from 13 residues. CDR3 loop: CASSFGGRETQYF. In DNA form, the CDR3 reads TGTGCCAGCAGTTTTGGGGGGCGGGAGACCCAGTACTTC.

This clonotype was picked up a small number of times. The V gene is TRBV7-8, the J gene TRBJ2-3; TRBD2 matches 9 bases. Per germline, CDR1 SGHVS and CDR2 FQNEAQ. The CDR3 loop spans 16 amino acids. J gave up 4 bases and V 4 bases, and 9 bases lay outside the gene matches. The CDR3 region is CASSSQGRGGADTQYF. The CDR3 bases are TGTGCCAGCAGCTCTCAAGGGCGGGGGGGCGCAGATACGCAGTATTTT.

This chain uses TRBV12-3 or TRBV12-4 with TRBJ1-4; D gene unclear. CDR3 size: 14 residues. Deletions cut 3 bases from V and 2 bases from J, with 7 bases between. CDR3 in DNA: TGTGCCAGCAGTTTTCAGATTACTAATGAAAAACTGTTTTTT. Protein sequence: CASSFQITNEKLFF.

The chain employs TRBV12-3 or TRBV12-4 and TRBJ2-3; TRBD1 agrees at 9 bases. Trimming took 5 bases from V and 7 from J; bases not matched to a gene: 7. This CDR3 is 14 amino acids long. The DNA of the CDR3 is TGTGCCAGCAGTGGTGGACAGGGGAGAAATACGCAGTATTTT. It translates to CASSGGQGRNTQYF.

Only one count was recorded for this clonotype. The rearrangement links TRBV4-1 to TRBJ1-2; the D gene is possibly TRBD1 (6 bases). Germline-derived CDR1 and CDR2 are MGHRA and YSYEKL. V lost 1 base and J 4 bases, leaving 16 bases between the germline ends. The CDR3 has 16 residues. The CDR3 bases are TGCGCCAGCAGCCAAGTTGCTGAACAGGGTGTCTATGGCTACACCTTC. This codes for CASSQVAEQGVYGYTF.

This clonotype has just a few counts. The CDR3 spells CSAGTRGNQPQHF. CDR3 DNA sequence: TGCAGTGCCGGGACCCGAGGGAATCAGCCCCAGCATTTT. V gene TRBV20-1 combines with J gene TRBJ1-5, with D perhaps matching TRBD1 (5 bases). The ends were cut back, 6 bases at V and 4 bases at J, with 13 bases in the middle. The length of the CDR3 is 13 residues. The germline V gene encodes CDR1 DFQATT and CDR2 SNEGSKA (reference sequence).

The chain couples TRBV6-1 to TRBJ2-1, with TRBD2 as a possible D gene (5 bases). V shed 8 bases and J shed 6 bases, with 8 bases lying between them. Per the germline V gene, CDR1 is MNHNS and CDR2 is SASEGT. There are 11 residues in the CDR3. The CDR3: CASSGSNEQFF. CDR3 nucleotide sequence: TGTGCCAGCTCGGGAAGCAATGAGCAGTTCTTC.

This chain connects TRBV19 to TRBJ1-2; no definite D call. Germline assignment: CDR1 LNHDA and CDR2 SQIVND (reference sequence). This CDR3 comprises 13 residues. V was shortened by 7 bases and J by 3 bases, with 12 bases between the two germline ends. The CDR3 coding sequence is TGTGCCAGTATCGATCCGGGCGACTATGGCTACACCTTC. This gives the protein CASIDPGDYGYTF.